This TCR beta chain was recovered during a study of shared clonotypes between healthy human individuals. Study results and caveats: The study drew on few donors, limiting represented genetic and exposure-history diversity. Expectations were that clonotype sharing among donors would be affected by sequencing depth.

It was at deep level that the assay was run. Original handling: Because ImmunoSEQ provided only junction sequences with no quality scores, the filtering differed. Some clones are missing from TCRdb's copy, which holds only in-frame ones; the method was immunoSEQ multiplex PCR. V and J calls plus clone size are reproduced from that table; the DNA served to infer D and trimming. The data contain around 500,000 clones, over 70% of them singletons. Germline V gene sequence: CDR1 MNHEY, CDR2 SVGAGI. The length of the CDR3 is 12 residues. With 6 bases removed from V and 7 bases from J, the gap between germline ends came to 12 bases. Concerning this clone: The target antigen is unknown.

V is TRBV6-5 and J is TRBJ1-2, with D unresolved. The sequencing sample was made of PBMCs. This receptor was taken from a middle-aged woman in good health. Some clones in this sample may be carry-over from other donors' samples. The CDR3 protein is CASRNYGRGYTF. The CDR3 DNA reads TGTGCCAGCAGGAACTATGGACGTGGCTACACCTTC.